Listed below are T cell receptor beta chains from one sample, sequenced in a study of spatial heterogeneity in lung cancer. One entry per CDR3 protein, called by TCRdb with MiXCR from the 5' RACE reads. Seen here are around 2,600 distinct CDR3 sequences, approximately 7% observed once, and the top ten hold over 15%. Material: normal lung tissue next to the tumor, obtained at surgery. Receptor source: a male donor with early-stage non-small cell lung cancer. CDR3s leave out the opening cysteine and the closing phenylalanine or tryptophan.

J gene: TRBJ2-7
V gene: TRBV5-1
CDR3 protein: ASSRGTGVAEQY

J gene: TRBJ2-6
V gene: TRBV9
CDR3 protein: ASSVATFSGANVLT

J gene: TRBJ2-7
V gene: TRBV28
CDR3 protein: ASSPGSISGKTSYEQY

J gene: TRBJ2-7
V gene: TRBV14
CDR3 protein: ASSQERQGSYEQY

J gene: TRBJ1-4
V gene: TRBV7-9
CDR3 protein: ASSLVGANEKLF

J gene: TRBJ2-7
V gene: TRBV10-3
CDR3 protein: ATNSGTGTYEQY

J gene: TRBJ2-7
V gene: TRBV29-1
CDR3 protein: SVEGEAGDYEQY

J gene: TRBJ2-5
V gene: TRBV12-3/TRBV12-4
CDR3 protein: ASSLGRLRQETQY

J gene: TRBJ2-7
V gene: TRBV7-9
CDR3 protein: ASSSTSGIDEQY

J gene: TRBJ2-7
V gene: TRBV28
CDR3 protein: ATFRGGTYEQY

J gene: TRBJ2-2
V gene: TRBV5-4
CDR3 protein: ASSLVQGGNTGELF

J gene: TRBJ2-7
V gene: TRBV10-3
CDR3 protein: AIRPSGRSSYEQY

J gene: TRBJ2-7
V gene: TRBV5-1
CDR3 protein: ASSLDEQY

J gene: TRBJ2-3
V gene: TRBV7-8
CDR3 protein: ASSLDLGLSTDTQY

J gene: TRBJ2-7
V gene: TRBV28
CDR3 protein: ASSLDSISYEQY

J gene: TRBJ2-2
V gene: TRBV11-2
CDR3 protein: ASSLDGRNTGELF

J gene: TRBJ2-1
V gene: TRBV20-1
CDR3 protein: SARKVVEQF

J gene: TRBJ2-5
V gene: TRBV7-2
CDR3 protein: ASSVRGETQY

J gene: TRBJ2-7
V gene: TRBV20-1
CDR3 protein: SARVDGYEQY

J gene: TRBJ2-3
V gene: TRBV11-2
CDR3 protein: ASSLGGDFWGTDTQY

J gene: TRBJ2-5
V gene: TRBV5-1
CDR3 protein: ASSRGGGAYQETQY

J gene: TRBJ1-2
V gene: TRBV7-9
CDR3 protein: ASIKVGKNYGYT